These 10 T cell receptor beta chains were all obtained from the same sample, sequenced in a study of cytomegalovirus exposure and HLA in healthy donors. 13 Jbeta primers and 60 Vbeta primers were used for the PCR. TCRdb's table, derived via immunoSEQ multiplex PCR, lists solely in-frame clones and lacks some. Counted here are more than 110,000 clones, over 75% occurring once; the ten biggest clones make up around 1.3%. Sequencing input: PBMCs. These receptors originate from a female donor in good health and CMV-seronegative.

In the case of this clone: This same CDR3 is encoded by further DNA sequences in the sample. This chain uses TRBV28 with TRBJ2-7; D ambiguous. This CDR3 spans 11 amino acids. The germline V gene encodes CDR1 MDHEN and CDR2 SYDVKM. V lost 4 bases to trimming and J lost 4 bases, with 5 bases between them. CDR3 DNA sequence: TGTGCCAGCAGTTCTTATTACGAGCAGTACTTC. Translated, it gives CASSSYYEQYF.

This chain joins TRBV5-4 and TRBJ1-5; 7 nucleotides line up with TRBD1. CDR3 length: 15 amino acids. Trimming removed 3 bases from V and 4 bases from J; junction bases left unmatched: 7. The germline gives CDR1 SGHNT, CDR2 YYREEE (reference sequence). The CDR3 protein is CASSWFYRGNQPQHF. The CDR3 DNA follows: TGTGCCAGCAGCTGGTTCTACAGGGGTAATCAGCCCCAGCATTTT.

The genes are TRBV7-9 and TRBJ1-2; D not certain. The CDR3 sequence is 15 residues long. From germline, CDR1 is SEHNR and CDR2 FQNEAQ (reference sequence). Between the trimmed V and J ends, which lost 7 bases and 4 bases, there was a span of 19 bases. Written as DNA, the CDR3 is TGTGCCAGCACTACTACACCCCTCGGCCCCTATGGCTACACCTTC. Translation: CASTTTPLGPYGYTF.

The chain couples TRBV2 to TRBJ2-2; 8 positions agree with TRBD2. From germline, CDR1 is SNHLY and CDR2 FYNNEI. The trim removed 7 bases at V and 3 bases at J, leaving 7 bases unmatched. The CDR3 consists of 15 residues. CDR3 nucleotides: TGTGCCAGCAAGGGAACTAGCGGCCACACCGGGGAGCTGTTTTTT. Translation: CASKGTSGHTGELFF.

The chain is built from TRBV14 and TRBJ2-3; 8 nucleotides line up with TRBD2. The V and J ends lost 2 bases and 10 bases, in that order; junction bases with no gene match: 14. The CDR3 is made up of 16 amino acids. Looked up from germline, CDR1 is SGHDN and CDR2 is FVKESK. CDR3 amino acids: CASSQNTGTRGISQYF. CDR3 nucleotides: TGTGCCAGCAGCCAAAACACCGGGACTAGGGGTATATCGCAGTATTTT.

This clone occurred a few times. The V call is TRBV5-4, the J call TRBJ1-1, with TRBD1 matching over 8 bases. The CDR3 contains 19 residues. Per the germline V gene, CDR1 is SGHNT and CDR2 is YYREEE (reference sequence). V trimming: 6 bases; J trimming: 1 base; junction bases outside the gene matches: 20. The CDR3 region is CASTLGPLRGRGGNTEAFF. CDR3 sequence (DNA): TGTGCCAGCACCCTCGGGCCACTCAGGGGGCGTGGGGGGAACACTGAAGCTTTCTTT. The variable domain in full, with the rest retrieved from reference TRBV5-4 and TRBJ1-1, is ETGVTQSPTHLIKTRGQQVTLRCSSQSGHNTVSWYQQALGQGPQFIFQYYREEENGRGNFPPRFSGLQFPNYSSELNVNALELDDSALYLCASTLGPLRGRGGNTEAFFGQGTRLTVV.

The J gene is TRBJ2-7, the V gene TRBV6-5, with TRBD2 as a possible D gene (6 bases). Germline V lookup: CDR1 MNHEY, CDR2 SVGAGI. The CDR3 has 14 residues. Trimming left V 4 bases short and J 4 bases short, with 14 bases between. CDR3 sequence: CASSFAGFGYEQYF. CDR3 DNA sequence: TGTGCCAGCAGTTTCGCGGGATTTGGTTACGAGCAGTACTTC.

The chain joins TRBV25-1 to TRBJ2-7; tentative D call: TRBD1 (5 bases). This CDR3 spans 13 amino acids. Germline V lookup: CDR1 MGHDK, CDR2 SYGVNS. Trimming pared 5 bases from V and 2 bases from J, leaving 10 bases between. CDR3 nucleotides: TGTGCCAGCAGTAACGCCAGGGCCTACGAGCAGTACTTC. Amino acid sequence: CASSNARAYEQYF.

This clone occurred once. The chain joins TRBV13 to TRBJ2-1, with 8 positions matching TRBD1. The CDR3 contains 14 residues. Looked up from germline, CDR1 is PRHDT and CDR2 is FYEKMQ (reference sequence). V shed 3 bases, J shed 7 bases, and the junction held 5 bases outside the gene matches. DNA of the CDR3: TGTGCCAGCAGCTTGCAGGGGGCGCGAAATGAGCAGTTCTTC. This codes for CASSLQGARNEQFF. The whole variable domain, filled in from reference TRBV13 and TRBJ2-1, reads AAGVIQSPRHLIKEKRETATLKCYPIPRHDTVYWYQQGPGQDPQFLISFYEKMQSDKGSIPDRFSAQQFSDYHSELNMSSLELGDSALYFCASSLQGARNEQFFGPGTRLTVL.

This clone was counted a single time. The CDR3 DNA sequence: TGCGCCAGCAGCTTAGAGAGTAAGAACTATGGCTACACCTTC. Translation: CASSLESKNYGYTF. The chain has TRBV5-1 and TRBJ1-2; D is unclear. Trimming took off 2 bases at V and 2 bases at J, with 10 bases between the two ends. Germline V gives CDR1 SGHRS, CDR2 YFSETQ. The CDR3 has 14 amino acids.